Following are 11 T cell receptor beta chains from one sample sequenced in a study of CXCR3-negative and CXCR3-positive naive CD8 T cells. Researchers prepared the TRB cDNA libraries using 5' RACE with UMI labels. One entry per CDR3 protein, without DNA, is what TCRdb gives after re-calling the 5' RACE reads. The table counts fewer than 80,000 distinct CDR3 sequences; around 1.4% lies in the top ten. The material sequenced was naive CXCR3- CD8+ T cells from blood. Subset described: CD45RO-CCR7+CD27+CD95- naive CD8+ T cells lacking CXCR3 (TNR3-). The receptors were gathered from a human donor in good health. Some clones in this sample may be carry-over from other donors' samples.

The V gene is TRBV6-5, the J gene TRBJ1-1; TCRdb selects TRBD1, and the lack of DNA leaves this call unchecked. This CDR3 is built from 19 residues. Germline CDR1 reads MNHEY; CDR2 reads SVGAGI. Here the CDR3 reads CASSYSWAKGPEMNTEAFF.

The V and J genes are TRBV7-7 and TRBJ2-3; without DNA, the TCRdb call of TRBD1 cannot be checked. The CDR3 has 17 residues. Per germline, CDR1 SSHAT and CDR2 FNYEAQ (reference sequence). CDR3 protein: CASSLLVRALSTDTQYF.

V is TRBV5-5 and J is TRBJ2-1; TCRdb returns TRBD2, unconfirmable since there is no DNA. The germline CDR1 and CDR2 sequences are SGHKS and YYEKEE (reference sequence). The CDR3 is 14 residues long. CDR3 region: CASSLAAGDYEQFF.

The chain combines TRBV7-9 with TRBJ1-1. In germline, CDR1 is SEHNR, CDR2 FQNEAQ (reference sequence). CDR3 length: 12 amino acids. The CDR3 loop is CASSSGAAEAFF. Using reference TRBV7-9 and TRBJ1-1 for the parts outside the CDR3, the full variable domain is DTGVSQNPRHKITKRGQNVTFRCDPISEHNRLYWYRQTLGQGPEFLTYFQNEAQLEKSRLLSDRFSAERPKGSFSTLEIQRTEQGDSAMYLCASSSGAAEAFFGQGTRLTVV.

This chain connects TRBV28 to TRBJ2-2; TCRdb proposes TRBD1, but this gene call is untestable without DNA. CDR3 length: 15 amino acids. CDR1 is MDHEN, CDR2 SYDVKM, per germline. The CDR3 loop is CASRIPGGLPGELFF.

V gene TRBV28 combines with J gene TRBJ2-1; TCRdb's D call, TRBD2, is unchecked because there is no DNA. The length of the CDR3 is 16 residues. Germline V lookup: CDR1 MDHEN, CDR2 SYDVKM. CDR3 region: CASSLGLAPQNNEQFF. The variable domain in full, completed from reference TRBV28 and TRBJ2-1, reads DVKVTQSSRYLVKRTGEKVFLECVQDMDHENMFWYRQDPGLGLRLIYFSYDVKMKEKGDIPEGYSVSREKKERFSLILESASTNQTSMYLCASSLGLAPQNNEQFFGPGTRLTVL.

The rearrangement links TRBV6-2 or TRBV6-3 to TRBJ2-1; the TCRdb D gene call, TRBD1, has no DNA to confirm it. The CDR3 covers 16 residues. Per germline, CDR1 MNHEY and CDR2 SVGEGT. The CDR3 reads CASSSLGTVYYNEQFF.

The chain employs TRBV12-3 or TRBV12-4 and TRBJ1-1. The length of the CDR3 is 14 residues. The CDR3 region is CASSFRLVDTEAFF.

The CDR3 protein is CASSFGQGGAYEQYF. V is TRBV7-2 and J is TRBJ2-7; TCRdb calls TRBD1, which cannot be checked without DNA. Per the germline V gene, CDR1 is SGHTA and CDR2 is FQGNSA. The length of the CDR3 is 15 residues.

The chain is built from TRBV27 and TRBJ2-6. Germline V gene lookup returns CDR1 MNHEY and CDR2 SMNVEV (reference sequence). This CDR3 comprises 13 residues. CDR3 sequence reads: CASSRTGANVLTF.

The chain employs TRBV2 and TRBJ2-1; checking the TCRdb D call of TRBD1 is not possible without DNA. The CDR3 has 14 amino acids. Germline loops: CDR1 SNHLY, CDR2 FYNNEI. The CDR3 loop reads CASSRDTSYNEQFF.